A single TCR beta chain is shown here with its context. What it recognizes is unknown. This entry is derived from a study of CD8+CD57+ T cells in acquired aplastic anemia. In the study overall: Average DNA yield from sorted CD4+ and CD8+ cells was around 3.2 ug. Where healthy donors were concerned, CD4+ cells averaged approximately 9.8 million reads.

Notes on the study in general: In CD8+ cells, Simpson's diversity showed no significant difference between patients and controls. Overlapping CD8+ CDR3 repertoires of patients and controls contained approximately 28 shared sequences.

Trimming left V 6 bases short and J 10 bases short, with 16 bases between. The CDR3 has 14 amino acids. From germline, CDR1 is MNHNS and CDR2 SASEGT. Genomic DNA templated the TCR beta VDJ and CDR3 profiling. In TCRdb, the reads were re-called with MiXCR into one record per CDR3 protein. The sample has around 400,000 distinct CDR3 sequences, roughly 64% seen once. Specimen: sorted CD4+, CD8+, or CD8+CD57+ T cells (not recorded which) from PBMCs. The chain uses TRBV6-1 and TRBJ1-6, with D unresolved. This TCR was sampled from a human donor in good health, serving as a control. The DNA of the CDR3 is TGTGCCAGCAGCGACCCTGAAGGGCGCTCACCCCTCCACTTT. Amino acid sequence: CASSDPEGRSPLHF.